This T cell receptor (beta chain) was retrieved from a study of blood T cell repertoires in COVID-19. Trimming stripped 7 bases from V and 9 bases from J, with 16 bases between. Germline lookup yields CDR1 MNHEY and CDR2 SVGAGI. There are 14 residues in the CDR3. Measured with immunoSEQ multiplex PCR; TCRdb has only the in-frame clones, and not every one. The table lists 65,000 to 75,000 clones, 89% of them singletons. The sample taken for sequencing was peripheral blood. V and J are TRBV6-5 and TRBJ1-6, with a weak D call TRBD1 (5 bases). The source of this sequence is a woman aged 45-65 years with active COVID-19. The DNA for the CDR3 is TGTGCCAGCACTTCTTGGGACTTCGGTTCACCCCTCCACTTT. Protein: CASTSWDFGSPLHF.